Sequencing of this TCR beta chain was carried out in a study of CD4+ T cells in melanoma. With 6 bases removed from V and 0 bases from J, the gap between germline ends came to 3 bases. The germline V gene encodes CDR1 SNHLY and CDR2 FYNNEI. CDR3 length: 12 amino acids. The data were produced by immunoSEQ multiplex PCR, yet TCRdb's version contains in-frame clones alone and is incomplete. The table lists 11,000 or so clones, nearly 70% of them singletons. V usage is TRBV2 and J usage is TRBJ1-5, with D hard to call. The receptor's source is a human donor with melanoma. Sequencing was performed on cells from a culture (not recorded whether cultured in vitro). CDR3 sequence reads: CASRDSNQPQHF. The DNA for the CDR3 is TGTGCCAGCAGAGATAGCAATCAGCCCCAGCATTTT.